This TCR beta chain was identified during a study of Ad26.COV2.S vaccination and SARS-CoV-2 variants. Worth noting for this clone: The target antigen is unknown.

Study outcomes and limitations: Measurement of non-spike TCR breadth gave similar results in vaccine and placebo recipients.

The CDR3 loop spans 18 amino acids. CDR1 is PRHDT and CDR2 is FYEKMQ in the germline V gene (reference sequence). V dropped 4 bases and J dropped 6 bases, with 28 bases sitting between them. Using immunoSEQ multiplex PCR, the repertoire was profiled, and TCRdb retains in-frame clones only, with some absent. The top ten hold 16% of the sample, which has 85,000 to 95,000 clones, approximately 86% seen once. The clonotype originates from a human donor who had recovered from COVID-19. This sequence joins TRBV13 and TRBJ2-7, with D possibly being TRBD2 (6 bases). The sample consisted of peripheral blood, taken after recovery from COVID-19. CDR3 sequence reads: CASSSRGTTSRGSLEQYF. CDR3 coding DNA: TGTGCCAGCAGCTCACGAGGTACCACTAGCAGAGGTTCCCTCGAGCAGTACTTC.